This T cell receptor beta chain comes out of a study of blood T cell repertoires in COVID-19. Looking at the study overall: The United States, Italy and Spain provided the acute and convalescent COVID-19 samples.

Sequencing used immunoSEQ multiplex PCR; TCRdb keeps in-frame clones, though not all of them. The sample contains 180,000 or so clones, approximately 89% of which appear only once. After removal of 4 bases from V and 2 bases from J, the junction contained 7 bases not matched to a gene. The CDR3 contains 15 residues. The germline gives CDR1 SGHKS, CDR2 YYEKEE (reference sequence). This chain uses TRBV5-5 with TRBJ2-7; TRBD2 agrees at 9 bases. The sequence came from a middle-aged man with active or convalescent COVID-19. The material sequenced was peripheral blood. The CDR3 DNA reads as TGTGCCAGCAGCCTCTCGTCTAGCGGGGCCTACGAGCAGTACTTC. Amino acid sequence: CASSLSSSGAYEQYF.